This T cell receptor beta chain was found in a study of cytotoxic CD8 clonotypes in ibrutinib-treated CLL. J lost 4 bases, V lost 6 bases, and 4 bases had no gene match. The CDR3 covers 15 residues. Germline V lookup: CDR1 SGHAT, CDR2 FQNNGV. Only in-frame clones appear in the TCRdb table, and some are missing; sequencing was by immunoSEQ multiplex PCR. The sample holds about 200,000 clones; about four fifths are singletons and the top ten take around 10%. The sequenced sample was PBMCs, obtained after 12 months of ibrutinib treatment. V gene TRBV11-2 combines with J gene TRBJ2-3, with 13 bases aligning to TRBD2. The clonotype originates from a human donor with chronic lymphocytic leukemia. CDR3 nucleotide sequence: TGTGCCAGCAGGATACTAGCGGGAGGGCCAGATACGCAGTATTTT. Its translation: CASRILAGGPDTQYF.